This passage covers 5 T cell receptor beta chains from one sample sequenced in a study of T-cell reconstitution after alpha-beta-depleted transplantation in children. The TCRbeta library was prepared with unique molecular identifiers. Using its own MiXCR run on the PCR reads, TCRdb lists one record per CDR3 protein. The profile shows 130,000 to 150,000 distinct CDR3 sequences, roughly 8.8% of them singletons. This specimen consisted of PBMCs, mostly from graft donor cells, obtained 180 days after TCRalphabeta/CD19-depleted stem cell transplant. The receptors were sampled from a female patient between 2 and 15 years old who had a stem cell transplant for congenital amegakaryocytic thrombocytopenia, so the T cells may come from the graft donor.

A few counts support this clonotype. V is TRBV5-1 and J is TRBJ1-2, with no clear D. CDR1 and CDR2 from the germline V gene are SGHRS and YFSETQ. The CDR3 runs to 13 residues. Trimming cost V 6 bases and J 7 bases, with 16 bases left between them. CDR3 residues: CASTLEGPTGYTF. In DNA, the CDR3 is TGCGCCAGCACACTGGAGGGTCCTACTGGCTACACCTTC.

In DNA, the CDR3 is TGTGCCAGTAGTCCCCCTCGGACAGATCAGAACATTCAGTACTTC. Its protein product is CASSPPRTDQNIQYF. The V call is TRBV19, the J call TRBJ2-4, with D tentatively TRBD1 (6 bases). V lost 5 bases, J lost 7 bases, and 18 bases lay in between. CDR1 is LNHDA, CDR2 SQIVND, per germline (reference sequence). The CDR3 is 15 amino acids.

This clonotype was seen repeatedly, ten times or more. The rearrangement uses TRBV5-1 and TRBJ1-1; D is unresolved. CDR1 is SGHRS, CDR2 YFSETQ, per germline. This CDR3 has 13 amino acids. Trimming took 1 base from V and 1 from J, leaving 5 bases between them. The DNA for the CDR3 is TGCGCCAGCAGCTTGACCCCGAACACTGAAGCTTTCTTT. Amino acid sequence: CASSLTPNTEAFF.

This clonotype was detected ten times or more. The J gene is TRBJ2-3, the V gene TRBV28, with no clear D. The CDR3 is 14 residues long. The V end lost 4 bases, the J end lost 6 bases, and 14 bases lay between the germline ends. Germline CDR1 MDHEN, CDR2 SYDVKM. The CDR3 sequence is CASSWTQSEDTQYF. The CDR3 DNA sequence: TGTGCCAGCAGTTGGACCCAGTCCGAGGATACGCAGTATTTT. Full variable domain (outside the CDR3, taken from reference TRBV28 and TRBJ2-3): DVKVTQSSRYLVKRTGEKVFLECVQDMDHENMFWYRQDPGLGLRLIYFSYDVKMKEKGDIPEGYSVSREKKERFSLILESASTNQTSMYLCASSWTQSEDTQYFGPGTRLTVL.

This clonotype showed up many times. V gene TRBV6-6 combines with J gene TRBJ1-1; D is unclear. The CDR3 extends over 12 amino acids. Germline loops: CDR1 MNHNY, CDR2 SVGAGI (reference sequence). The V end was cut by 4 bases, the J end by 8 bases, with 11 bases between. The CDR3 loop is CASSLTAAEAFF. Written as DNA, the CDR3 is TGTGCCAGCAGTTTAACAGCGGCCGAAGCTTTCTTT.